The 26 T cell receptor beta chains below all came from one sample that was sequenced in a study of cytomegalovirus exposure and HLA in healthy donors. PCR used 60 Vbeta primers and 13 Jbeta primers. Libraries were prepared by immunoSEQ multiplex PCR; TCRdb keeps only in-frame clonotypes and omits some of them. The sample has about 140,000 clones; approximately 80% are singletons. Sample: PBMCs. The receptors come from a woman younger than 35 in good health and CMV-seropositive.

The chain couples TRBV5-6 to TRBJ2-7; 11 bases map to TRBD1. J lost 4 bases, V lost 3 bases, and 6 bases had no gene match. CDR1 and CDR2 from the germline V gene are SGHDT and YYEEEE. The CDR3 runs 15 residues. The CDR3, as DNA: TGTGCCAGCAGCTGGGTTGGACAGGGGGCGTACGAGCAGTACTTC. Amino acid sequence: CASSWVGQGAYEQYF.

V and J are TRBV2 and TRBJ2-7; 11 bases are shared with TRBD2. V trimming: 6 bases; J trimming: 0 bases; junction bases outside the gene matches: 7. The CDR3 loop spans 16 amino acids. CDR1 and CDR2 from the germline V gene are SNHLY and FYNNEI. CDR3 sequence: CASRGGTSGSSYEQYF. CDR3 DNA: TGTGCCAGCAGGGGAGGGACTAGCGGAAGCTCCTACGAGCAGTACTTC.

This clone was found once. The chain joins TRBV5-5 to TRBJ1-1; 7 bases line up with TRBD1. The CDR3 extends over 13 amino acids. Germline values: CDR1 SGHKS, CDR2 YYEKEE (reference sequence). V was clipped by 4 bases and J by 9 bases; unmatched bases: 9. CDR3 region: CASSRGDSSKAFF. In nucleotides, the CDR3 is TGTGCCAGCAGCAGAGGGGACAGCTCTAAAGCTTTCTTT.

The V gene is TRBV5-1, the J gene TRBJ2-1; 8 nucleotides align to TRBD1. Per the germline V gene, CDR1 is SGHRS and CDR2 is YFSETQ. CDR3 length: 16 residues. Losses at the gene ends were 4 bases for V and 3 bases for J; bases not matched to a gene: 9. CDR3 loop: CASSPAGTGNYNEQFF. Written as DNA, the CDR3 is TGCGCCAGCAGCCCGGCGGGGACAGGAAACTACAATGAGCAGTTCTTC.

This clone showed up just a few times. The rearrangement joins TRBV11-3 to TRBJ2-1; 9 nucleotides agree with TRBD2. The CDR3 has 16 residues. CDR1 and CDR2 from the germline V gene are SGHNT and YENEEA. The ends lost 1 base at V and 4 bases at J; junction bases unmatched: 5. The CDR3 DNA is TGTGCCAGCAGCTTAGGAGGACTAGCGATTTACAATGAGCAGTTCTTC. Translating gives CASSLGGLAIYNEQFF.

The chain is built from TRBV28 and TRBJ2-3; 8 bases are shared with TRBD2. V gave up 2 bases and J gave up 4 bases; unmatched junction bases: 20. Germline V lookup: CDR1 MDHEN, CDR2 SYDVKM. This CDR3 spans 20 amino acids. The CDR3 here is CASSLGWHRTSSDTADTQYF. The CDR3 coding sequence is TGTGCCAGCAGTTTAGGTTGGCATCGGACTAGCTCGGATACAGCAGATACGCAGTATTTT.

The V call is TRBV7-7, the J call TRBJ2-1, with a weak D call TRBD1 (6 bases). CDR3 length: 12 residues. Germline CDR1 and CDR2: SSHAT and FNYEAQ (reference sequence). V lost 3 bases, J lost 6 bases, and 6 bases lay in between. CDR3 protein: CASSLTGNEQFF. For the CDR3, the DNA is TGTGCCAGCAGCTTGACAGGCAATGAGCAGTTCTTC.

In regard to this clone: The same CDR3 can be traced to other DNA sequences in this sample. The chain links TRBV11-2 to TRBJ2-7; 7 bases map to TRBD1. Germline CDR1 SGHAT, CDR2 FQNNGV. Trimming took 2 bases from V and 2 from J; bases not matched to a gene: 6. The CDR3 consists of 15 residues. CDR3 DNA sequence: TGTGCCAGCAGCTTAAGAACAGGGGCCCCCTACGAGCAGTACTTC. Its protein is CASSLRTGAPYEQYF.

Of note for this clone: The CDR3 does not close with the conserved phenylalanine or tryptophan, likely indicating a read error. The DNA is left out, because the CDR3 cannot be placed on it with certainty; the CDR3 is given as TCRdb lists it. This CDR3 reads CASSEGEVAGSQV. This sequence joins TRBV6-1 and TRBJ1-6. The CDR3 adds up to 13 amino acids, both ends counted. Germline lookup yields CDR1 MNHNS and CDR2 SASEGT.

This sequence joins TRBV4-1 and TRBJ2-5, with 7 bases lining up with TRBD2. The CDR3 spans 15 residues. The germline V gene has CDR1 MGHRA and CDR2 YSYEKL. Trimming removed 0 bases from V and 6 bases from J; junction bases left unmatched: 7. For the CDR3, the DNA is TGCGCCAGCAGCCAAGATATCCTAGCGGCGAAGACCCAGTACTTC. As protein: CASSQDILAAKTQYF.

This clone was detected only a few times. This chain joins TRBV5-1 and TRBJ1-2; possibly TRBD1 for D (5 bases). The CDR3 is made up of 13 amino acids. CDR1 SGHRS and CDR2 YFSETQ come from the germline V gene. The V gene lost 2 bases and the J gene lost 2 bases, with 7 bases spanning the gap. CDR3 sequence reads: CASSFDRNYGYTF. The CDR3 nucleotides read TGCGCCAGCAGCTTCGACAGAAACTATGGCTACACCTTC. Drawing the rest from reference TRBV5-1 and TRBJ1-2, the complete variable domain is KAGVTQTPRYLIKTRGQQVTLSCSPISGHRSVSWYQQTPGQGLQFLFEYFSETQRNKGNFPGRFSGRQFSNSRSEMNVSTLELGDSALYLCASSFDRNYGYTFGSGTRLTVV.

The rearrangement joins TRBV7-2 to TRBJ2-1, with 7 bases aligning to TRBD2. The CDR3 is made up of 17 amino acids. Losses at the gene ends were 1 base for V and 2 bases for J; bases not matched to a gene: 8. Germline V CDR1 and CDR2: SGHTA, FQGNSA. The CDR3 nucleotides read TGTGCCAGCAGCTTAGTGGCCGGGGGGAGGGCCTACAATGAGCAGTTCTTC. It codes for CASSLVAGGRAYNEQFF. Full variable domain (missing parts from reference TRBV7-2 and TRBJ2-1): GAGVSQSPSNKVTEKGKDVELRCDPISGHTALYWYRQSLGQGLEFLIYFQGNSAPDKSGLPSDRFSAERTGGSVSTLTIQRTQQEDSAVYLCASSLVAGGRAYNEQFFGPGTRLTVL.

In this sample, this clone turned up once. The V and J genes are TRBV29-1 and TRBJ2-1; TRBD2 is a possible D gene (5 bases). The V gene's germline CDR1 is SQVTM and CDR2 ANQGSEA. Trimming removed 7 bases from V and 5 bases from J, with 9 bases in between. This CDR3 has 11 amino acids. CDR3 DNA: TGCAGCGAACAAGCGGACAATGAGCAGTTCTTC. Its translation: CSEQADNEQFF.

The chain couples TRBV5-4 to TRBJ2-1; weak D call: TRBD2 (6 bases). This CDR3 contains 16 residues. V was trimmed by 4 bases and J by 4 bases, leaving 18 bases between them. Germline V CDR1 and CDR2: SGHNT, YYREEE (reference sequence). DNA for the CDR3: TGTGCCAGCAGCCCCGAGGCTAGCGCACGTTACAATGAGCAGTTCTTC. This gives the protein CASSPEASARYNEQFF. The full variable domain, completed using reference TRBV5-4 and TRBJ2-1, is ETGVTQSPTHLIKTRGQQVTLRCSSQSGHNTVSWYQQALGQGPQFIFQYYREEENGRGNFPPRFSGLQFPNYSSELNVNALELDDSALYLCASSPEASARYNEQFFGPGTRLTVL.

This clone was observed a single time. The V gene is TRBV30, the J gene TRBJ2-5; possibly TRBD2 for D (6 bases). Germline values: CDR1 GTSNPN, CDR2 SVGIG (reference sequence). Between the trimmed V and J ends, which lost 1 base and 2 bases, there was a span of 11 bases. CDR3 size: 14 residues. This chain's CDR3 is CAWSGTGTQETQYF. The CDR3 DNA is TGTGCCTGGAGTGGTACCGGGACTCAAGAGACCCAGTACTTC.

The rearrangement links TRBV28 to TRBJ2-7; D gene uncertain. CDR3 length: 14 residues. V dropped 3 bases and J dropped 2 bases, with 11 bases sitting between them. Germline CDR1 is MDHEN and CDR2 is SYDVKM. CDR3 sequence reads: CASSFSAKTYEQYF. The CDR3 DNA reads TGTGCCAGCAGTTTCTCCGCGAAAACCTACGAGCAGTACTTC.

The chain couples TRBV19 to TRBJ1-5; the match to TRBD1 covers 7 bases. The CDR3 is 13 amino acids. The V gene's germline CDR1 is LNHDA and CDR2 SQIVND (reference sequence). The V segment lost 10 bases and the J segment 6 bases; nucleotides outside the gene matches: 9. The DNA for the CDR3 is TGTGCCACCTGGCAGGGGGGAATTCAGCCCCAGCATTTT. Translated, it gives CATWQGGIQPQHF. Complete variable domain (other parts from reference TRBV19 and TRBJ1-5): DGGITQSPKYLFRKEGQNVTLSCEQNLNHDAMYWYRQDPGQGLRLIYYSQIVNDFQKGDIAEGYSVSREKKESFPLTVTSAQKNPTAFYLCATWQGGIQPQHFGDGTRLSIL.

The gene calls are TRBV15 and TRBJ1-6, with 7 bases fitting TRBD1. V lost 2 bases and J lost 0; bases outside the gene matches: 7. The germline CDR1 and CDR2 sequences are LNHNV and YYDKDF (reference sequence). The length of the CDR3 is 18 residues. The CDR3 region is CATSRRQGVYSYNSPLHF. In DNA, the CDR3 is TGTGCCACCAGCAGACGACAGGGAGTATACTCCTATAATTCACCCCTCCACTTT.

The rearrangement uses TRBV7-2 and TRBJ2-2; 14 bases are shared with TRBD2. The V gene end was trimmed by 11 bases and the J gene end by 1 base; junction bases not matched to a gene: 3. This CDR3 comprises 15 residues. Germline-derived CDR1 and CDR2 are SGHTA and FQGNSA. CDR3 sequence: CARGTSGRNTGELFF. CDR3 bases: TGTGCCCGGGGGACTAGCGGGAGGAACACCGGGGAGCTGTTTTTT.

This clone has just a few counts. This chain connects TRBV6-6 to TRBJ2-3; TRBD1 agrees at 8 bases. This CDR3 has 14 residues. J was trimmed by 2 bases and V by 6 bases; bases with no gene match: 4. Per the germline V gene, CDR1 is MNHNY and CDR2 is SVGAGI (reference sequence). CDR3 loop: CASSQGQVTDTQYF. Written as DNA, the CDR3 is TGTGCCAGCAGCCAGGGACAGGTCACAGATACGCAGTATTTT.

The chain is built from TRBV7-2 and TRBJ2-1, with D tentatively TRBD1 (6 bases). Germline loops: CDR1 SGHTA, CDR2 FQGNSA. Trimming left V 4 bases short and J 10 bases short, with 14 bases between. This CDR3 has 13 residues. CDR3 in amino acids: CASSSQGRSEQFF. In nucleotides, the CDR3 is TGTGCCAGCAGCTCCCAGGGGCGATCCGAGCAGTTCTTC.

The chain combines TRBV4-3 with TRBJ2-5; 11 bases agree with TRBD2. CDR1 is LGHNA, CDR2 YSLEER, per germline. CDR3 length equals 17 residues. The V gene end was trimmed by 0 bases and the J gene end by 4 bases; junction bases not matched to a gene: 7. Here the CDR3 DNA reads TGCGCCAGCAGCCAAGATGGTAGCGGGGGGGCCGCAGAGACCCAGTACTTC. It encodes CASSQDGSGGAAETQYF.

This clone was seen a few times. The V gene is TRBV6-1, the J gene TRBJ1-1, with a weak D call TRBD1 (6 bases). The CDR3 has 15 amino acids. In germline, CDR1 is MNHNS, CDR2 SASEGT. V shed 9 bases and J shed 8 bases, with 25 bases lying between them. The CDR3 nucleotides read TGTGCCAGTTTTCCAACCAACCAGAGGACAGCCGAAGCTTTCTTT. Its protein is CASFPTNQRTAEAFF.

The genes are TRBV18 and TRBJ2-3; 9 bases fit TRBD1. This CDR3 is 15 amino acids long. The trim removed 3 bases at V and 3 bases at J, leaving 4 bases unmatched. The germline V gene has CDR1 KGHSH and CDR2 LQKENI. The CDR3 DNA reads TGTGCCAGCTCACCCCGGGACAGGGATACAGATACGCAGTATTTT. This encodes CASSPRDRDTDTQYF. The full variable domain, with the rest looked up from reference TRBV18 and TRBJ2-3, is NAGVMQNPRHLVRRRGQEARLRCSPMKGHSHVYWYRQLPEEGLKFMVYLQKENIIDESGMPKERFSAEFPKEGPSILRIQQVVRGDSAAYFCASSPRDRDTDTQYFGPGTRLTVL.

The gene calls are TRBV2 and TRBJ1-2, with D perhaps TRBD1 (6 bases). The CDR3 is 13 amino acids. Germline lookup yields CDR1 SNHLY and CDR2 FYNNEI. V was trimmed by 2 bases and J by 10 bases, leaving 14 bases between them. The CDR3 bases are TGTGCCAGCAGTGAAAGGGTTGGGGGACACTACACCTTC. This sequence encodes CASSERVGGHYTF.

A single count supports this clone. J is TRBJ1-6 and V is TRBV28, with D possibly being TRBD1 (5 bases). The length of the CDR3 is 15 residues. Germline V gene data show CDR1 as MDHEN and CDR2 as SYDVKM. Trimming took 10 bases from V and 9 from J, leaving 22 bases between them. Written as DNA, the CDR3 is TGTGCCATCCAAAAAGCGGGGGTCCGTGGTTCACCCCTCCACTTT. Translation: CAIQKAGVRGSPLHF.